What follows are 20 T cell receptor beta chains derived from one specimen sequenced in a study of T cells in Graves' hyperthyroidism and ophthalmopathy. RNA transcripts yielded amplified TCR beta CDR3 regions. The HTBI primer set drove a first-round RT-PCR of the TCR CDR3. TCRdb re-derived calls from the multiplex PCR reads in MiXCR, one entry per CDR3 protein. Of around 690,000 distinct CDR3 sequences listed, 20% to 25% were seen once; the top ten hold 34%. Material: blood. The receptors stem from a man aged 25 to 40 with Graves' ophthalmopathy.

This clonotype was seen more than once but under ten times. The rearrangement links TRBV20-1 to TRBJ2-7, with TRBD2 as a possible D gene (6 bases). Trimming removed 5 bases at V and 2 bases at J, with 19 bases between. The germline gives CDR1 DFQATT, CDR2 SNEGSKA (reference sequence). The CDR3 runs to 15 residues. Here the CDR3 reads CSALGRRGGAYEQYF. CDR3 in DNA: TGCAGTGCTCTCGGGCGCCGCGGAGGGGCCTACGAGCAGTACTTC.

This clonotype was counted at least ten times. V is TRBV28 and J is TRBJ2-7; either TRBD1 or TRBD2 may supply D (5 bases each). V gave up 5 bases and J gave up 3 bases, with 20 bases separating them. Germline loops: CDR1 MDHEN, CDR2 SYDVKM. CDR3 size: 16 residues. The CDR3 region has the DNA TGTGCCAGCAGTCTAGGGACCGCCCTACCCCTCTACGAGCAGTACTTC. It encodes CASSLGTALPLYEQYF.

V and J are TRBV19 and TRBJ2-7, with 7 bases that match TRBD2. Germline values: CDR1 LNHDA, CDR2 SQIVND (reference sequence). The CDR3 loop spans 14 amino acids. Unmatched junction bases numbered 14, after V lost 4 bases and J lost 11 bases. CDR3 DNA sequence: TGTGCCAGTAGTACGGGCGGGGAGGGGACGAGAAAGTACTTC. This codes for CASSTGGEGTRKYF. The full variable domain, with the rest looked up from reference TRBV19 and TRBJ2-7, is DGGITQSPKYLFRKEGQNVTLSCEQNLNHDAMYWYRQDPGQGLRLIYYSQIVNDFQKGDIAEGYSVSREKKESFPLTVTSAQKNPTAFYLCASSTGGEGTRKYFGPGTRLTVT.

This clonotype was detected only a few times. The genes are TRBV3-1 and TRBJ2-1; D is perhaps TRBD2 (5 bases). CDR3 size: 16 residues. CDR1 LGHDT and CDR2 YNNKEL come from the germline V gene (reference sequence). Trimming removed 3 bases at V and 4 bases at J, with 16 bases between. The CDR3 DNA sequence: TGTGCCAGCAGCCAGTTTGAACTAGAGCCATACAATGAGCAGTTCTTC. Encoded protein: CASSQFELEPYNEQFF.

The gene calls are TRBV7-9 and TRBJ2-7; D may be TRBD1 (5 bases). The CDR3 length is 13 residues. V shed 1 base and J shed 7 bases, with 11 bases lying between them. Germline V lookup: CDR1 SEHNR, CDR2 FQNEAQ (reference sequence). The CDR3 coding sequence is TGTGCCAGCAGCTTAGGACCAGGGCAAGAGCAGTACTTC. It specifies CASSLGPGQEQYF.

This clonotype was recorded many times. The chain is built from TRBV28 and TRBJ1-5, with D perhaps TRBD1 (5 bases). This CDR3 has 16 residues. V shed 6 bases and J shed 4 bases, with 19 bases lying between them. Per germline, CDR1 MDHEN and CDR2 SYDVKM. The CDR3 bases are TGTGCCAGCAGCCCTAAGGGGTCCGGGAAAAATCAGCCCCAGCATTTT. This codes for CASSPKGSGKNQPQHF.

This clonotype has a handful of counts. This chain connects TRBV6-2 or TRBV6-3 to TRBJ2-1; D remains ambiguous. The CDR3 contains 11 residues. Germline CDR1 is MNHEY and CDR2 is SVGEGT. Trimming pared 7 bases from V and 9 bases from J, leaving 10 bases between. CDR3 in amino acids: CASTHGREQFF. Written as DNA, the CDR3 is TGTGCCAGCACCCACGGGCGTGAGCAGTTCTTC.

This clonotype was counted a few times. The chain employs TRBV20-1 and TRBJ2-7; the match to TRBD2 covers 13 bases. Trimming at V came to 5 bases and at J to 4 bases, leaving 8 bases not matched to a gene. The germline V gene encodes CDR1 DFQATT and CDR2 SNEGSKA (reference sequence). The CDR3 spans 15 residues. This chain's CDR3 is CSASRLAGGRYEQYF. The CDR3 DNA reads TGCAGTGCTTCCCGACTAGCGGGAGGCAGGTACGAGCAGTACTTC.

The J gene is TRBJ1-5, the V gene TRBV14, with unresolved D. The length of the CDR3 is 13 residues. The V end lost 4 bases, the J end lost 3 bases, and 7 bases lay between the germline ends. Germline assignment: CDR1 SGHDN and CDR2 FVKESK. The CDR3 reads CASSPQHNQPQHF. For the CDR3, the DNA is TGTGCCAGCAGCCCTCAGCACAATCAGCCCCAGCATTTT.

This sequence joins TRBV12-3 or TRBV12-4 and TRBJ2-5; unclear D gene. The CDR3 loop spans 13 amino acids. V was clipped by 2 bases and J by 5 bases, with 9 bases between them. Here the CDR3 DNA reads TGTGCCAGCAGTTTAAGTACCCGGGAGACCCAGTACTTC. Translation: CASSLSTRETQYF.

In this sample, this clonotype turned up a few times. The chain joins TRBV4-3 to TRBJ2-2; D possibly matches TRBD1 or TRBD2 (5 bases each). V was trimmed by 1 base and J by 6 bases, leaving 9 bases between them. Per the germline V gene, CDR1 is LGHNA and CDR2 is YSLEER. The CDR3 length is 14 residues. The chain's CDR3 is CASSQGGVPGELFF. The CDR3 DNA reads TGCGCCAGCAGCCAAGGAGGGGTTCCCGGGGAGCTGTTTTTT.

This chain uses TRBV6-1 with TRBJ1-3; D perhaps matches TRBD1 (5 bases). Trimming pared 8 bases from V and 2 bases from J, leaving 22 bases between. The CDR3 has 17 amino acids. CDR1 and CDR2 from the germline V gene are MNHNS and SASEGT. The CDR3 here is CASQRRGGGMAGNTIYF. DNA of the CDR3: TGTGCCAGCCAGCGCCGCGGCGGGGGGATGGCTGGAAACACCATATATTTT.

The V and J genes are TRBV20-1 and TRBJ2-1; 11 bases are a match to TRBD2. J lost 5 bases, V lost 3 bases, and 15 bases had no gene match. Germline lookup yields CDR1 DFQATT and CDR2 SNEGSKA (reference sequence). The CDR3 covers 18 residues. The CDR3, as DNA: TGCAGTGCTAGCAGCGGAATTCTAGCGGGAGGACAGAACAATGAGCAGTTCTTC. Protein sequence: CSASSGILAGGQNNEQFF.

This chain uses TRBV28 with TRBJ2-2; 8 bases agree with TRBD2. From germline, CDR1 is MDHEN and CDR2 SYDVKM. The V segment lost 6 bases and the J segment 5 bases; nucleotides outside the gene matches: 11. This CDR3 has 16 amino acids. This CDR3 reads CASRGRLASGTGELFF. The CDR3 DNA follows: TGTGCCAGCAGGGGACGACTAGCGTCGGGGACCGGGGAGCTGTTTTTT.

This clonotype occurred a few times. The CDR3 here is CASSFGGGASGANVLTF. The DNA of the CDR3 is TGTGCCAGCAGCTTCGGGGGGGGGGCCTCTGGGGCCAACGTCCTGACTTTC. This chain uses TRBV7-2 with TRBJ2-6; 8 bases are shared with TRBD2. The ends lost 3 bases at V and 0 bases at J; junction bases unmatched: 4. Looked up from germline, CDR1 is SGHTA and CDR2 is FQGNSA. The CDR3 contains 17 residues.

This clonotype was picked up a small number of times. The V and J genes are TRBV20-1 and TRBJ2-7; 10 positions agree with TRBD2. With 7 bases clipped from V and 2 bases from J, the junction kept 11 bases outside the gene matches. The germline CDR1 and CDR2 sequences are DFQATT and SNEGSKA (reference sequence). The CDR3 is 15 amino acids. For the CDR3, the DNA is TGCAGTGGCTCGAACCCTAGCGGGAGCCCCTACGAGCAGTACTTC. It encodes CSGSNPSGSPYEQYF.

This clonotype was counted between two and nine times. An end of the junction differs from the germline gene, which may be a read error. The rearrangement uses TRBV28 and TRBJ2-7; 10 nucleotides match TRBD1. Germline V gives CDR1 MDHEN, CDR2 SYDVKM. CDR3 length equals 20 residues. The CDR3 reads CANSFSIRTGGHGRRYEQYF. CDR3 bases: TGTGCCAACAGTTTTTCGATTAGGACAGGGGGGCACGGGAGACGGTACGAGCAGTACTTC.

This clonotype has just a few counts. The chain recombines TRBV5-4 with TRBJ1-4, with D maybe TRBD1 (6 bases). The V gene lost 2 bases and the J gene lost 4 bases, with 12 bases spanning the gap. This CDR3 contains 15 residues. The germline CDR1 and CDR2 sequences are SGHNT and YYREEE (reference sequence). The CDR3 loop is CASSLKTGNNEKLFF. The DNA for the CDR3 is TGTGCCAGCAGCTTAAAAACAGGGAATAATGAAAAACTGTTTTTT.

This clonotype has a handful of counts. The gene calls are TRBV2 and TRBJ1-5, with a possible D match to TRBD1 (6 bases). The CDR3 runs 11 residues. CDR1 and CDR2 (germline): SNHLY, FYNNEI. The V and J ends lost 8 bases and 11 bases respectively, with 13 bases between them. CDR3 sequence: CASGRGFTQHF. For the CDR3, the DNA is TGTGCCAGCGGCAGGGGATTTACCCAGCATTTT.

This clonotype has a count of ten or more. The chain uses TRBV30 and TRBJ1-5; the D gene is possibly TRBD1 (5 bases). The V and J ends lost 2 bases and 3 bases respectively, with 8 bases between them. The CDR3 runs 13 residues. CDR1 is GTSNPN, CDR2 SVGIG, per germline (reference sequence). Here the CDR3 reads CAWSRGDNQPQHF. The CDR3 bases are TGTGCCTGGAGTCGGGGGGACAATCAGCCCCAGCATTTT.